The rows below give T cell receptor beta chains drawn from one sample of a study of glioma-infiltrating T cells after dendritic cell vaccination. The data were produced by immunoSEQ multiplex PCR, yet TCRdb's version contains in-frame clones alone and is incomplete. The data contain under 75,000 clones, 85% to 90% of them singletons. The input for sequencing was blood, taken after dendritic cell vaccination. The receptor source for this set is a human donor with glioblastoma. Each CDR3 is given with its conserved first and last residue. Each record gives: V gene, J gene, clone size, D gene, CDR3 protein, CDR3 DNA. The D gene is left open where the match is weak. Part of the rows lack a size; the others show once, few, many or a class for expanded clones.

TRBV5-1	TRBJ1-3	NA	NA	CASSLSILPNSGNTIYF	TGCGCCAGCAGCTTGAGTATTCTACCAAACTCTGGAAACACCATATATTTT
TRBV30	TRBJ1-5	once	NA	CAFTPGVGQPQHF	TGTGCCTTCACTCCAGGGGTCGGTCAGCCCCAGCATTTT
TRBV6-5	TRBJ1-1	NA	NA	CASSYSTRGGGTEAFF	TGTGCCAGCAGTTACTCGACCCGCGGGGGTGGCACTGAAGCTTTCTTT
TRBV27	TRBJ2-7	NA	NA	CASSSPVEGRGSYEQYF	TGTGCCAGCAGTTCCCCAGTAGAGGGCCGCGGATCCTACGAGCAGTACTTC
TRBV4-3	TRBJ1-5	NA	NA	CASSQGTAINQPQHF	TGCGCCAGCAGCCAAGGGACAGCTATTAATCAGCCCCAGCATTTT
TRBV6-1	TRBJ1-5	NA	TRBD1	CASRVTGGNQPQHF	TGTGCCAGCAGAGTTACAGGGGGCAATCAGCCCCAGCATTTT
TRBV28	TRBJ1-2	once	NA	CASVGGRVLYGYTF	TGTGCCAGCGTTGGGGGCAGGGTTCTCTATGGCTACACCTTC
TRBV6-6	TRBJ2-2	NA	TRBD2	CASSSSRLAAGELFF	TGTGCCAGCAGTTCCTCACGACTAGCCGCCGGGGAGCTGTTTTTT
TRBV27	TRBJ1-2	NA	NA	CASSLWGGKGYGYTF	TGTGCCAGCAGTTTATGGGGGGGGAAAGGTTATGGCTACACCTTC
TRBV6-1	TRBJ2-7	NA	TRBD2	CASSEALAGSSYEQYF	TGTGCCAGCAGTGAAGCGCTAGCGGGGAGCTCCTACGAGCAGTACTTC
TRBV19	TRBJ2-7	NA	TRBD1	CASSTTGAPSYEQYF	TGTGCCAGTAGTACTACAGGGGCTCCGTCCTACGAGCAGTACTTC
TRBV5-6	TRBJ2-5	NA	NA	CASRTYELAPAVKETQYF	TGTGCCAGCAGGACCTACGAGCTAGCTCCTGCTGTAAAAGAGACCCAGTACTTC
TRBV28	TRBJ2-7	NA	NA	CASNQGVYEQYF	TGTGCCAGCAACCAGGGCGTTTACGAGCAGTACTTC
TRBV25-1	TRBJ1-2	NA	TRBD1	CASRAQGASYGYTF	TGTGCCAGCAGAGCACAGGGGGCCTCCTATGGCTACACCTTC
TRBV11-3	TRBJ2-3	NA	TRBD2	CASRKREGEGTQYF	TGTGCCAGCAGAAAGAGGGAGGGAGAGGGTACGCAGTATTTT
TRBV2	TRBJ2-2	NA	TRBD1	CASSELPGTGNTGELFF	TGTGCCAGCAGTGAACTTCCCGGGACAGGGAACACCGGGGAGCTGTTTTTT
TRBV7-9	TRBJ1-6	NA	TRBD1	CASSPGTGINSPLHF	TGTGCCAGCAGCCCCGGGACAGGTATTAATTCACCCCTCCACTTT
TRBV5-1	TRBJ2-2	NA	NA	CASSVQGNTGELFF	TGCGCCAGCAGCGTACAGGGGAACACCGGGGAGCTGTTTTTT
TRBV25-1	TRBJ2-2	NA	TRBD2	CASSEYGRQTNTGELFF	TGTGCCAGCAGTGAATACGGGAGGCAGACGAACACCGGGGAGCTGTTTTTT
TRBV2	TRBJ2-2	NA	TRBD2	CASMERGGHTGELFF	TGTGCCAGCATGGAGCGGGGGGGCCACACCGGGGAGCTGTTTTTT
TRBV4-2	TRBJ1-2	NA	TRBD1	CASSQVELDRGYTF	TGTGCCAGCAGCCAAGTCGAGTTGGACAGGGGCTACACCTTC
TRBV6-9	TRBJ2-6	NA	NA	CASSCPEVSGANVLTF	TGTGCCAGCAGTTGTCCAGAGGTCTCTGGGGCCAACGTCCTGACTTTC
TRBV5-1	TRBJ2-1	NA	NA	CASSYGRLDYYNEQFF	TGCGCCAGCAGCTATGGCCGACTGGATTACTACAATGAGCAGTTCTTC
TRBV28	TRBJ1-1	NA	TRBD1	CASSPDRAGGTEAFF	TGTGCCAGCAGCCCAGACAGGGCGGGAGGCACTGAAGCTTTCTTT
TRBV28	TRBJ2-7	NA	NA	CASGPEQYF	TGTGCCAGCGGGCCTGAGCAGTACTTC
TRBV6-6	TRBJ2-5	NA	TRBD2	CASTRTSGKETQYF	TGTGCCAGCACGCGGACTAGCGGTAAAGAGACCCAGTACTTC
TRBV30	TRBJ2-7	NA	NA	CAWSQGGGVSEQYF	TGTGCCTGGAGTCAAGGCGGTGGTGTTAGCGAGCAGTACTTC
TRBV19	TRBJ2-7	few	NA	CASSEGTYEQYF	TGTGCCAGTAGCGAGGGAACCTACGAGCAGTACTTC
TRBV5-4	TRBJ1-1	NA	NA	CASSWGVLDTEAFF	TGTGCCAGCAGCTGGGGGGTTTTGGACACTGAAGCTTTCTTT
TRBV19	TRBJ2-1	NA	NA	CASSIVPSPGNEQFF	TGTGCCAGTAGTATAGTTCCTAGCCCCGGCAATGAGCAGTTCTTC
TRBV29-1	TRBJ1-2	NA	NA	CSAGEDRDYGYTF	TGCAGCGCCGGGGAGGATAGGGACTATGGCTACACCTTC
TRBV19	TRBJ2-3	few	NA	CASTTSGHGADTQYF	TGTGCCAGTACGACGTCAGGTCACGGGGCAGATACGCAGTATTTT
TRBV14	TRBJ2-3	NA	NA	CASSPLWGTFTDTQYF	TGTGCCAGCAGTCCCTTGTGGGGGACATTCACAGATACGCAGTATTTT
TRBV30	TRBJ2-2	NA	TRBD2	CAWSRGVNTGELFF	TGTGCCTGGAGTCGGGGGGTTAACACCGGGGAGCTGTTTTTT
TRBV19	TRBJ1-6	once	NA	CASSTLAGTLNSPLHF	TGTGCCAGTAGCACCCTAGCCGGGACACTAAATTCCCCCCTCCACTTT
TRBV19	TRBJ1-4	NA	NA	CASSRDKHEKLFF	TGTGCCAGTAGCCGGGACAAGCACGAAAAACTGTTTTTT
TRBV9	TRBJ2-1	NA	NA	CASSVEGTPLRGQFF	TGTGCCAGCAGCGTAGAGGGGACTCCTTTGAGGGGGCAGTTCTTC
TRBV2	TRBJ1-6	NA	NA	CASSPIRANSPLHF	TGTGCCAGCAGTCCGATCCGCGCAAATTCACCCCTCCACTTT
TRBV10-3	TRBJ2-1	NA	NA	CAISESSSQSSYNEQFF	TGTGCCATCAGTGAATCGTCTAGTCAAAGCTCCTACAATGAGCAGTTCTTC
TRBV4-1	TRBJ1-3	NA	TRBD1	CASSQSLLGQGRGNTIYF	TGCGCCAGCAGCCAGAGCCTCCTCGGACAGGGACGGGGAAACACCATATATTTT
TRBV10-1	TRBJ2-7	NA	TRBD1	CALEDRTHEQYF	TGCGCCTTGGAGGACAGGACCCACGAGCAGTACTTC
TRBV7-9	TRBJ1-2	NA	NA	CASSPSSGAWGYTF	TGTGCCAGCAGCCCCAGCAGTGGGGCTTGGGGCTACACCTTC
TRBV9	TRBJ2-1	NA	TRBD2	CASSVAGVAGGSAEQFF	TGTGCCAGCAGCGTAGCGGGAGTAGCGGGGGGGTCAGCTGAGCAGTTCTTC
TRBV7-9	TRBJ2-4	NA	NA	CASSPRGTGNIQYF	TGTGCCAGCAGCCCAAGGGGTACTGGAAACATTCAGTACTTC
TRBV6-5	TRBJ2-7	NA	NA	CASSYSNRGRSYEQYF	TGTGCCAGCAGTTACTCGAATAGGGGAAGGTCCTACGAGCAGTACTTC
TRBV6-6	TRBJ1-6	NA	TRBD1	CASSYYLRGPNSPLHF	TGTGCCAGCAGTTACTATCTCAGGGGGCCTAATTCACCCCTCCACTTT
TRBV7-2	TRBJ2-3	few	NA	CASSFRGTDTQYF	TGTGCCAGCAGCTTCCGGGGGACAGATACGCAGTATTTT
TRBV27	TRBJ1-1	NA	NA	CASSLRGWNTEAFF	TGTGCCAGCAGTTTAAGGGGTTGGAACACTGAAGCTTTCTTT
TRBV25-1	TRBJ1-2	NA	NA	CASSDWTTTGKRDGYTF	TGTGCCAGCAGTGATTGGACGACAACAGGGAAACGGGATGGCTACACCTTC